This entry describes one T cell receptor beta chain. The antigen remains unidentified. The source of the sample is a study of beta chain features in type 1 diabetes. Study in general: When patients were set against healthy donors, age, gender and cell yields were similar.

This CDR3 has 15 amino acids. The V and J ends lost 3 bases and 4 bases, in that order; junction bases with no gene match: 6. Germline V gene sequence: CDR1 SGHAT, CDR2 FQNNGV. Study conclusions and caveats: All four CD4+ subsets of Type 1 diabetes patients contained TCRB CDR3s that were moderately but significantly shorter. High TCR expression in some cells could lead to their over-representation in cDNA sequencing.

Sequenced material consisted of expressed TCRB transcripts (all of the isolated RNA was reverse transcribed). The average read count of naive, central memory and regulatory T cell samples was approximately 3.5 million. This table comes from immunoSEQ multiplex PCR, and its TCRdb copy is limited to in-frame clones, with some not included. The table shows under 250,000 clones, with 12% to 15% occurring only once. Sample: naive CD4+ T cells from blood. The sequence came from a woman aged 40 to 50 in good health. The chain uses TRBV11-2 and TRBJ2-3; 8 bases map to TRBD2. This CDR3 is CASSFRGGTADTQYF. The CDR3 DNA reads TGTGCCAGCAGCTTCCGGGGGGGCACCGCAGATACGCAGTATTTT.